These 29 T cell receptor beta chains were sequenced from one sample in a study of blood T cells in healthy people across ages. With a J-beta primer mix and a sample-barcoded 5' primer, a second PCR ran about 7 to 12 cycles. TCRdb fed the 5' RACE reads into MiXCR, producing one record per CDR3 protein. Here the sample spans just under 550,000 distinct CDR3 sequences, about 25% being singletons. This sample also appeared in a second study, on T cells of mothers and their children.

Source material: blood. These receptors came from a boy aged 10-17 years in good health.

This clonotype occurred a few times. V is TRBV3-1 and J is TRBJ2-5; TRBD2 matches 10 bases. With 4 bases clipped from V and 2 bases from J, the junction kept 10 bases outside the gene matches. The CDR3 has 17 residues. CDR1 and CDR2 (germline): LGHDT, YNNKEL (reference sequence). The CDR3 DNA sequence: TGTGCCAGCAGCCTCCGGTTGGCTAGCGGGGGTCAAGAGACCCAGTACTTC. This encodes CASSLRLASGGQETQYF.

This clonotype came up a few times. The V gene is TRBV29-1, the J gene TRBJ2-5; TRBD2 agrees at 7 bases. V dropped 0 bases and J dropped 7; count of bases not matched to a gene: 5. The CDR3 consists of 13 residues. Germline-derived CDR1 and CDR2 are SQVTM and ANQGSEA. This chain's CDR3 is CSVEDRREGTQYF. DNA for the CDR3: TGCAGCGTTGAAGATAGGAGGGAGGGGACCCAGTACTTC.

V gene TRBV5-5 combines with J gene TRBJ2-7; the D is unclear. Germline V CDR1 and CDR2: SGHKS, YYEKEE (reference sequence). The CDR3 has 14 amino acids. The V gene lost 1 base and the J gene lost 5 bases, with 13 bases spanning the gap. The CDR3 DNA sequence: TGTGCCAGCAGCTTGTTTAACCAAATCCACGAGCAGTACTTC. Its protein product is CASSLFNQIHEQYF.

With regard to this clonotype: Because it lacks the conserved phenylalanine or tryptophan at the end, this CDR3 is likely a read error. The chain couples TRBV7-2 to TRBJ1-4; maybe TRBD1 (6 bases). The germline gives CDR1 SGHTA, CDR2 FQGNSA. The CDR3 is made up of 13 amino acids. The CDR3 DNA is TGCGCCAGCGGTCGGGACAAAAATGAAAAACTGTTTCTT. This encodes CASGRDKNEKLFL.

The V call is TRBV28, the J call TRBJ1-1, with D tentatively TRBD1 (6 bases). The length of the CDR3 is 17 residues. Trimming pared 6 bases from V and 3 bases from J, leaving 23 bases between. Looked up from germline, CDR1 is MDHEN and CDR2 is SYDVKM. Here the CDR3 DNA reads TGTGCCAGCAGACGACCGGGGGCTATCGGGATGGACACTGAAGCTTTCTTT. Its translation is CASRRPGAIGMDTEAFF.

The chain joins TRBV27 to TRBJ1-1; TRBD1 is a possible D gene (5 bases). Germline V gives CDR1 MNHEY, CDR2 SMNVEV (reference sequence). The CDR3 extends over 16 amino acids. Trimming pared 6 bases from V and 9 bases from J, leaving 26 bases between. The CDR3 here is CASSPRGAGGMGKAFF. CDR3 DNA sequence: TGTGCCAGCAGCCCCAGAGGGGCCGGTGGAATGGGAAAAGCTTTCTTT.

This clonotype was found a few times. The chain is built from TRBV25-1 and TRBJ1-6; 9 nucleotides match TRBD1. The CDR3 runs to 15 residues. V was pared by 4 bases and J by 9 bases, with 7 bases of the junction left unmatched. Germline CDR1 and CDR2: MGHDK and SYGVNS. Written as DNA, the CDR3 is TGTGCCAGCAGTGTTCGGACAGGGGAAAGTTCACCCCTCCACTTT. Translating gives CASSVRTGESSPLHF.

This clonotype was counted between two and nine times. V and J are TRBV7-8 and TRBJ2-7; 10 bases map to TRBD1. With V trimmed by 4 bases and J by 5 bases, 11 bases remained unmatched. The CDR3 covers 16 residues. Germline CDR1 reads SGHVS; CDR2 reads FQNEAQ. This chain's CDR3 is CASSSITGTGVDEQYF. The CDR3 DNA follows: TGTGCCAGCAGCTCCATTACCGGGACAGGGGTCGACGAGCAGTACTTC.

This clonotype is a singleton in its sample. The genes are TRBV6-6 and TRBJ1-4; no reliable D call. Germline V gene data show CDR1 as MNHNY and CDR2 as SVGAGI (reference sequence). This CDR3 comprises 15 residues. Trimming left V 1 base short and J 4 bases short, with 10 bases between. CDR3 nucleotides: TGTGCCAGCAGTTACTGGCGGGCCCTTAATGAAAAACTGTTTTTT. Protein product: CASSYWRALNEKLFF.

This clonotype turned up a few times. J is TRBJ1-2 and V is TRBV20-1, with D maybe TRBD1 (5 bases). Trimming stripped 0 bases from V and 7 bases from J, with 12 bases between. This CDR3 spans 13 amino acids. From germline, CDR1 is DFQATT and CDR2 SNEGSKA (reference sequence). The CDR3 loop reads CSARDTVGVGYTF. The CDR3, as DNA: TGCAGTGCTAGAGATACGGTGGGGGTTGGCTACACCTTC.

The J gene is TRBJ1-1, the V gene TRBV11-2; weak D call: TRBD1 (5 bases). The V end lost 0 bases, the J end lost 5 bases, and 19 bases lay between the germline ends. Germline loops: CDR1 SGHAT, CDR2 FQNNGV. The CDR3 has 17 residues. The CDR3, as DNA: TGTGCCAGCAGCTTAGATCCAGGGCTAGCGGAAGGGACTGAAGCTTTCTTT. Translation gives CASSLDPGLAEGTEAFF.

The chain recombines TRBV7-2 with TRBJ2-2; no reliable D call. Trimming shortened V by 3 bases and J by 4 bases, and 9 bases separated the two germline ends. This CDR3 is 14 amino acids long. CDR1 is SGHTA, CDR2 FQGNSA, per germline. CDR3 residues: CASSLGSRTGELFF. CDR3 DNA sequence: TGTGCCAGCAGCTTGGGCAGTCGCACCGGGGAGCTGTTTTTT.

This clonotype was picked up a small number of times. The chain links TRBV9 to TRBJ2-7; D is perhaps TRBD2 (7 bases). Trimming left V 4 bases short and J 5 bases short, with 19 bases between. Germline assignment: CDR1 SGDLS and CDR2 YYNGEE. This CDR3 is 15 amino acids long. Here the CDR3 reads CASSPTGGGLDEQYF. DNA of the CDR3: TGTGCCAGCAGCCCTACCGGCGGGGGCCTCGACGAGCAGTACTTC.

This clonotype has more than one count but fewer than ten. V gene TRBV7-9 combines with J gene TRBJ2-7, with D uncertain. The V end lost 2 bases, the J end lost 0 bases, and 8 bases lay between the germline ends. This CDR3 region has 14 residues. CDR1 is SEHNR, CDR2 FQNEAQ, per germline (reference sequence). CDR3: CASSLSGHSYEQYF. CDR3 DNA: TGTGCCAGCAGCTTAAGTGGGCACTCCTACGAGCAGTACTTC.

V is TRBV10-3 and J is TRBJ1-1; no firm D call. The germline V and J ends were trimmed by 3 bases and 5 bases, with 7 bases remaining between them. The germline gives CDR1 ENHRY, CDR2 SYGVKD. The length of the CDR3 is 12 residues. The CDR3 loop is CAISDMGTEAFF. The CDR3 bases are TGTGCCATCAGTGATATGGGAACTGAAGCTTTCTTT.

The gene calls are TRBV6-2 or TRBV6-3 and TRBJ2-5; D perhaps matches TRBD1 (6 bases). Matching the DNA end better, TRBJ2-7 makes the J call doubtful. The CDR3 sequence is 13 residues long. CDR1 and CDR2 from the germline V gene are MNHEY and SVGEGT. CDR3 sequence: CASSYEGGYEQYF. The CDR3 nucleotides are TGTGCCAGCAGTTACGAAGGGGGCTACGAGCAGTACTTC.

This clonotype came up a few times. The rearrangement links TRBV20-1 to TRBJ1-2; D perhaps matches TRBD1 (5 bases). Looked up from germline, CDR1 is DFQATT and CDR2 is SNEGSKA (reference sequence). Trimming left V 6 bases short and J 2 bases short, with 16 bases between. The CDR3 is 14 amino acids. The CDR3 is CSASPQGSNYGYTF. The CDR3 DNA sequence: TGCAGTGCCTCGCCCCAGGGTTCCAACTATGGCTACACCTTC.

The V call is TRBV12-3 or TRBV12-4, the J call TRBJ2-2; no reliable D call. Deletions cut 3 bases from V and 7 bases from J, with 12 bases between. This CDR3 has 14 amino acids. CDR3 amino acids: CASSLVARIGELFF. The CDR3 nucleotides read TGTGCCAGCAGTTTGGTTGCTAGAATCGGGGAGCTGTTTTTT.

The chain combines TRBV25-1 with TRBJ2-5; 7 bases line up with TRBD2. CDR1 and CDR2 (germline): MGHDK, SYGVNS. Trimming took 1 base from V and 3 from J; bases not matched to a gene: 2. The CDR3 runs to 14 residues. Here the CDR3 DNA reads TGTGCCAGCAGTGAATGGGGAGGGGAAGAGACCCAGTACTTC. It yields the protein CASSEWGGEETQYF.

This clonotype was observed a handful of times. The chain couples TRBV27 to TRBJ2-7; TRBD2 matches at 10 bases. CDR3 length: 15 amino acids. After removal of 6 bases from V and 2 bases from J, the junction contained 7 bases not matched to a gene. Germline CDR1 MNHEY, CDR2 SMNVEV (reference sequence). The CDR3 sequence is CASRQGLAATYEQYF. The CDR3 DNA reads TGTGCCAGCAGACAAGGACTAGCGGCGACCTACGAGCAGTACTTC.

The chain joins TRBV5-1 to TRBJ1-1; tentatively, D is TRBD1 (5 bases). The germline V and J ends were trimmed by 0 bases and 1 base, with 10 bases remaining between them. CDR1 and CDR2 from the germline V gene are SGHRS and YFSETQ. CDR3 length: 15 residues. CDR3 coding DNA: TGCGCCAGCAGCTTGGCCCCAGGGTGGAACACTGAAGCTTTCTTT. It yields the protein CASSLAPGWNTEAFF.

The V call is TRBV20-1, the J call TRBJ2-5; a weak D match, TRBD2 (6 bases). Near its end, the DNA agrees better with TRBJ2-1, so the J call may be wrong. Per the germline V gene, CDR1 is DFQATT and CDR2 is SNEGSKA (reference sequence). This CDR3 is 15 amino acids long. The CDR3 DNA follows: TGCAGTGCTAGAGGACTAGTCTTCACCTACAATGAGCAGTTCTTC. Translated: CSARGLVFTYNEQFF.

The chain has TRBV28 and TRBJ1-5; 8 positions agree with TRBD1. Looked up from germline, CDR1 is MDHEN and CDR2 is SYDVKM. V dropped 4 bases and J dropped 4; count of bases not matched to a gene: 9. This CDR3 has 16 residues. CDR3 region: CASSSVRGRGNQPQHF. DNA for the CDR3: TGTGCCAGCAGTTCGGTCAGGGGGCGAGGGAATCAGCCCCAGCATTTT.

This rearrangement joins TRBV27 to TRBJ2-7, with TRBD2 matching over 8 bases. V lost 6 bases to trimming and J lost 2 bases; unmatched junction nucleotides: 15. The CDR3 is 17 amino acids. Germline CDR1 MNHEY, CDR2 SMNVEV (reference sequence). The DNA for the CDR3 is TGTGCCAGCAGGAGCGCGGGACTAGTCCTCGGAGCCTACGAGCAGTACTTC. This gives the protein CASRSAGLVLGAYEQYF.

The sample holds a few counts of this clonotype. The chain combines TRBV5-1 with TRBJ2-2, with a possible D match to TRBD2 (6 bases). The germline CDR1 and CDR2 sequences are SGHRS and YFSETQ. The ends were cut back, 2 bases at V and 7 bases at J, with 21 bases in the middle. This CDR3 has 17 residues. The DNA for the CDR3 is TGCGCCAGCAGCTTTTCCGCGGGGATGAACACGGGCGGGGAGCTGTTTTTT. It is translated as CASSFSAGMNTGGELFF.

The sample holds a few counts of this clonotype. The CDR3 DNA sequence: TGTGCCACCAGCGACGGGAGGCTTCCCTACGAGCAGTACTTC. Translated: CATSDGRLPYEQYF. The rearrangement joins TRBV15 to TRBJ2-7; TRBD2 aligns across 7 bases. This CDR3 contains 14 residues. Germline lookup yields CDR1 LNHNV and CDR2 YYDKDF (reference sequence). V lost 5 bases, J lost 2 bases, and 6 bases stayed unmatched.

The V gene is TRBV4-3, the J gene TRBJ2-3; 7 bases agree with TRBD2. V was pared by 3 bases and J by 0 bases, with 6 bases of the junction left unmatched. CDR1 and CDR2 (germline): LGHNA, YSLEER. The CDR3 extends over 16 amino acids. The CDR3 sequence is CASSQTPSGSTDTQYF. The DNA of the CDR3 is TGCGCCAGCAGCCAGACGCCTAGCGGTAGCACAGATACGCAGTATTTT.

This clonotype has just a few counts. The chain couples TRBV5-1 to TRBJ2-5; perhaps D is TRBD1 or TRBD2 (5 bases each). This CDR3 contains 15 residues. Germline V gene data show CDR1 as SGHRS and CDR2 as YFSETQ. Trimming took 4 bases from V and 1 from J, leaving 14 bases between them. CDR3 sequence (DNA): TGCGCCAGCAGCCGGGGCGGCGGAACCCAAGAGACCCAGTACTTC. Amino acids: CASSRGGGTQETQYF.

The chain couples TRBV4-3 to TRBJ2-1; weak D call: TRBD1 (5 bases). The V end lost 1 base, the J end lost 8 bases, and 9 bases lay between the germline ends. CDR1 is LGHNA and CDR2 is YSLEER in the germline V gene. The length of the CDR3 is 13 residues. CDR3 region: CASSQVGVDEQFF. CDR3 DNA sequence: TGCGCCAGCAGCCAAGTAGGGGTTGATGAGCAGTTCTTC.